Listed below are T cell receptor beta chains from one sample, sequenced in a study of blood T cell repertoires in COVID-19. Measured with immunoSEQ multiplex PCR; TCRdb has only the in-frame clones, and not every one. The sample contains 50,000 to 65,000 clones, roughly 90% of which appear only once. Source material: peripheral blood. The receptors originated from a human donor in a cohort sampled during active COVID-19. CDR3s include the opening cysteine and the closing phenylalanine or tryptophan. D genes are given only for firm matches. Clone size is given for some rows only: seen once, a few or many times, or a class if the clone is expanded.

D gene	J gene	V gene	clone size	CDR3 protein	CDR3 DNA
.	TRBJ2-1	TRBV2	.	CASRALSDEQFF	TGTGCCAGCAGGGCCCTAAGCGATGAGCAGTTCTTC
.	TRBJ2-3	TRBV7-3	.	CASSSSTGTQYF	TGTGCCAGCAGCTCCTCGACGGGTACGCAGTATTTT
TRBD2	TRBJ2-5	TRBV27	.	CASSLGLAATGGETQYF	TGTGCCAGCAGCCTAGGACTAGCGGCCACGGGGGGGGAGACCCAGTACTTC
.	TRBJ2-7	TRBV15	.	CATSRGRTGNEQYF	TGTGCCACCAGCAGGGGGAGGACAGGAAACGAGCAGTACTTC
TRBD1	TRBJ1-2	TRBV27	.	CASSLSVMGTGIYGYTF	TGTGCCAGCAGTTTATCAGTGATGGGGACAGGCATCTATGGCTACACCTTC
.	TRBJ1-2	TRBV5-1	.	CASSLGQGGGYTF	TGCGCCAGCAGCTTGGGGCAGGGAGGCGGCTACACCTTC
.	TRBJ1-4	TRBV11-2	.	CASSSRLSAANEKLFF	TGTGCCAGCAGCTCGAGGCTGTCGGCGGCTAATGAAAAACTGTTTTTT
.	TRBJ1-1	TRBV27	few	CASSSQGPTEAFF	TGTGCCAGCAGTTCTCAGGGTCCCACTGAAGCTTTCTTT
.	TRBJ1-4	TRBV7-6	.	CASSPARRTNEKLFF	TGTGCCAGCAGCCCCGCCCGGAGAACTAATGAAAAACTGTTTTTT
TRBD2	TRBJ2-4	TRBV2	.	CASSTSGSLAKNIQYF	TGTGCCAGCAGTACAAGCGGGAGTCTAGCCAAAAACATTCAGTACTTC
.	TRBJ1-1	TRBV11-2	.	CASSPYGKSHTEAFF	TGTGCCAGCAGCCCCTACGGGAAATCTCACACTGAAGCTTTCTTT
.	TRBJ1-5	TRBV18	.	CASSREHQAGPQHF	TGTGCCAGCTCACGAGAACACCAGGCCGGGCCCCAGCATTTT
TRBD1	TRBJ1-3	TRBV15	.	CATKTTGAGNTIYF	TGTGCCACCAAAACGACAGGGGCTGGAAACACCATATATTTT
.	TRBJ1-1	TRBV7-8	.	CASSFTLELNTEAFF	TGTGCCAGCAGCTTTACTTTGGAGCTGAACACTGAAGCTTTCTTT
TRBD1	TRBJ1-1	TRBV5-1	once	CASSPMGQGSTEAFF	TGCGCCAGCAGCCCCATGGGACAGGGGAGCACTGAAGCTTTCTTT
.	TRBJ1-2	TRBV7-8	.	CASSPRQNSYGYTF	TGTGCCAGCAGCCCCCGACAGAACTCCTATGGCTACACCTTC
TRBD2	TRBJ2-3	TRBV4-3	.	CASSQISARLAGKDTQYF	TGCGCCAGCAGCCAAATCTCGGCGAGACTAGCTGGGAAAGATACGCAGTATTTT
TRBD2	TRBJ2-7	TRBV7-9	.	CASSFAERGGSYEQYF	TGTGCCAGCAGCTTTGCCGAGCGGGGTGGGTCCTACGAGCAGTACTTC
.	TRBJ1-5	TRBV5-8	.	CASSPGDLSNQPQHF	TGTGCCAGCAGCCCCGGGGATCTGAGCAATCAGCCCCAGCATTTT
.	TRBJ1-1	TRBV18	.	CASSPRDSNTEAFF	TGTGCCAGCTCCCCCCGGGATTCGAACACTGAAGCTTTCTTT
.	TRBJ1-3	TRBV12-3/TRBV12-4	.	CASRDYSGNTIYF	TGTGCCAGCCGAGATTACTCTGGAAACACCATATATTTT
.	TRBJ2-3	TRBV3-1/TRBV3-2	.	CASSLGGSGTKGFTDTQYF	TGTGCCAGCAGCTTGGGGGGTTCAGGGACGAAGGGGTTCACAGATACGCAGTATTTT
.	TRBJ1-1	TRBV23-1	.	CASSALVGGIAFF	TGCGCCAGCAGTGCTCTTGTGGGGGGGATAGCTTTCTTT
.	TRBJ1-1	TRBV7-3	.	CASSLTSRSKAFF	TGTGCCAGCAGCTTAACGTCGCGATCTAAAGCTTTCTTT
.	TRBJ1-1	TRBV7-3	.	CASSLTDSRGSEAFF	TGTGCCAGCAGCTTAACGGACAGTCGGGGCAGTGAAGCTTTCTTT
.	TRBJ1-2	TRBV6-5	.	CASSSGRGDYGYTF	TGTGCCAGCAGTTCGGGCAGGGGAGACTATGGCTACACCTTC
TRBD1	TRBJ1-1	TRBV11-1	.	CASSQGQGHTEAFF	TGTGCCAGCAGCCAAGGACAGGGTCACACTGAAGCTTTCTTT
.	TRBJ2-1	TRBV5-1	.	CATTLGGSYNEQFF	TGCGCAACCACTTTAGGAGGGTCCTACAATGAGCAGTTCTTC
TRBD2	TRBJ2-3	TRBV7-9	.	CASSAGLAGGPGTDTQYF	TGTGCCAGCAGCGCGGGACTAGCGGGGGGGCCGGGCACAGATACGCAGTATTTT
.	TRBJ2-1	TRBV14	.	CASSRLRGNEQFF	TGTGCCAGCAGCCGGCTCAGGGGCAATGAGCAGTTCTTC
TRBD1	TRBJ1-1	TRBV2	.	CASSRGDRVNTEAFF	TGTGCCAGCAGTAGGGGGGACAGAGTGAACACTGAAGCTTTCTTT
.	TRBJ2-1	TRBV4-1	.	CASSHAGASGATYNEQFF	TGCGCCAGCAGCCATGCGGGGGCGTCGGGGGCTACCTACAATGAGCAGTTCTTC
TRBD1	TRBJ1-2	TRBV3-1/TRBV3-2	.	CASSQRTGGPIGYTF	TGTGCCAGCAGCCAAAGGACAGGAGGCCCTATAGGCTACACCTTC
.	TRBJ1-2	TRBV6-2/TRBV6-3	.	CASSYNPRGYTF	TGTGCCAGCAGTTATAACCCTCGGGGCTACACCTTC
.	TRBJ2-7	TRBV5-6	.	CASSLLTGIDPKQYF	TGTGCCAGCAGCCTGTTAACAGGGATCGATCCGAAGCAGTACTTC
TRBD2	TRBJ2-7	TRBV6-6	.	CASSSGTSFSLEQYF	TGTGCCAGCAGTTCAGGGACTAGCTTCTCTCTCGAGCAGTACTTC
.	TRBJ1-1	TRBV6-5	.	CASSFQGLGTEAFF	TGTGCCAGCAGTTTCCAGGGGTTGGGCACTGAAGCTTTCTTT
TRBD2	TRBJ2-5	TRBV9	.	CASSTSGSWGETQYF	TGTGCCAGCAGCACTAGCGGATCGTGGGGAGAGACCCAGTACTTC
TRBD2	TRBJ2-3	TRBV4-2	.	CASSQRGASGTGTDTQYF	TGTGCCAGCAGCCAGAGAGGGGCTAGCGGGACGGGCACAGATACGCAGTATTTT
TRBD1	TRBJ1-2	TRBV25-1	.	CASSGPGQGPYGYTF	TGTGCCAGCAGTGGACCGGGACAGGGGCCCTATGGCTACACCTTC
.	TRBJ1-6	TRBV9	.	CASSELAGERSPLHF	TGTGCCAGCAGCGAGCTGGCAGGGGAGCGCTCACCCCTCCACTTT
TRBD1	TRBJ1-1	TRBV7-9	.	CASSGPGQGAWNTEAFF	TGTGCCAGCAGCGGCCCTGGACAGGGGGCATGGAACACTGAAGCTTTCTTT